The T cell receptor beta chain described here comes from a study of kidney transplant recipient with SARS-CoV-2 infection. Using its own MiXCR run on the reads, TCRdb lists one record per CDR3 protein. Among under 300,000 distinct CDR3 sequences listed, around 26% were seen once. This clonotype is a singleton in its sample. Given a much more abundant clone one base away, this may be a read error. This receptor was identified in a young adult male patient who had COVID-19 and was a kidney transplant recipient. The T cells may partly be graft donor cells. The specimen was a blood sample, collected at baseline and between days 110 and 120 from a kidney transplant recipient.

This chain's CDR3 is CASGRNCSHGKTYGYTF. DNA for the CDR3: TGTGCCAGCGGTAGGAATTGCTCACACGGAAAGACCTATGGCTACACCTTC. This chain connects TRBV6-4 to TRBJ1-2; D remains unclear. V lost 8 bases and J 4 bases, leaving 26 bases between the germline ends. The V gene's germline CDR1 is MRHNA and CDR2 SNTAGT. The CDR3 has 17 residues.